This is a list of T cell receptor beta chains from one sample in a study of blood T cell repertoires in COVID-19. The assay was immunoSEQ multiplex PCR, and TCRdb's table has in-frame clones only and misses some. This repertoire shows 300,000 or so clones, 85% to 90% found once; its top ten account for under 3.5%. The specimen sequenced was PBMCs or T cells enriched from blood (not recorded which). The source of these receptors is a woman between 50 and 59 years old who had been exposed to COVID-19. The CDR3 runs from the conserved cysteine through the conserved F or W. The D gene is left open where the match is weak.

J: TRBJ1-4
D: .
V: TRBV7-2
CDR3: CASSFNRNEKLFF

J: TRBJ1-2
D: .
V: TRBV19
CDR3: CASSIGRGMNYGYTF

J: TRBJ2-6
D: TRBD1
V: TRBV19
CDR3: CASRETGGSGANVLTF

J: TRBJ1-2
D: TRBD1
V: TRBV4-2
CDR3: CASSQGPQGVLGYTF

J: TRBJ1-3
D: TRBD1
V: TRBV28
CDR3: CASSRRQGLAPENTIYF

J: TRBJ2-1
D: TRBD1
V: TRBV11-2
CDR3: CASSFRGQGVSYNEQFF

J: TRBJ2-3
D: .
V: TRBV6-1
CDR3: CASSESQGRSDTQYF

J: TRBJ1-6
D: .
V: TRBV27
CDR3: CASSLSSGGRNSPLHF

J: TRBJ1-5
D: TRBD1
V: TRBV2
CDR3: CASRDRGSNQPQHF

J: TRBJ1-4
D: TRBD1
V: TRBV4-1
CDR3: CASSPKPQGGVNEKLFF

J: TRBJ1-2
D: TRBD1
V: TRBV12-5
CDR3: CASVTSGGYGYTF

J: TRBJ2-1
D: .
V: TRBV14
CDR3: CASSHLSGAIEQFF

J: TRBJ2-1
D: .
V: TRBV27
CDR3: CASSLGRWAEQFF

J: TRBJ1-3
D: .
V: TRBV19
CDR3: CASSITGSGNTIYF

J: TRBJ2-5
D: TRBD2
V: TRBV5-1
CDR3: CASSSRLAGPGETQYF

J: TRBJ1-4
D: TRBD1
V: TRBV4-1
CDR3: CASSPAFGQGTSVKLFF

J: TRBJ1-4
D: TRBD1
V: TRBV28
CDR3: CASSLGTAATNEKLFF

J: TRBJ1-6
D: TRBD1
V: TRBV7-2
CDR3: CASSLRTDRVGSPLHF

J: TRBJ1-3
D: .
V: TRBV5-6
CDR3: CASSLRESGNTIYF

J: TRBJ1-1
D: .
V: TRBV14
CDR3: CASSQDHRSNTEAFF

J: TRBJ1-1
D: .
V: TRBV6-4
CDR3: CASSEYWSGNTEAFF

J: TRBJ1-1
D: .
V: TRBV30
CDR3: CAWSWGGTVPNAEAFF

J: TRBJ2-7
D: .
V: TRBV15
CDR3: CATSRSGVSHGEQYF

J: TRBJ1-5
D: .
V: TRBV4-1
CDR3: CASSHGGETVLNQPQHF

J: TRBJ2-5
D: TRBD2
V: TRBV7-8
CDR3: CASSFHSGGEETQYF

J: TRBJ2-2
D: .
V: TRBV15
CDR3: CATSTTDVSETGELFF

J: TRBJ1-4
D: TRBD1
V: TRBV7-7
CDR3: CASSPTGLNEKLFF

J: TRBJ2-5
D: TRBD1
V: TRBV20-1
CDR3: CSAPGDSGGYF

J: TRBJ2-7
D: TRBD1
V: TRBV7-2
CDR3: CASSGGTGHTYEQYF

J: TRBJ1-2
D: TRBD1
V: TRBV5-1
CDR3: CASSNGQGDYGYTF

J: TRBJ2-1
D: TRBD2
V: TRBV5-1
CDR3: CASSFGRGVGEQFF

J: TRBJ2-3
D: TRBD2
V: TRBV19
CDR3: CASVLRGGASTDTQYF